This T cell receptor (beta chain) was found in a study of cytomegalovirus exposure and HLA in healthy donors (dated by TCRdb to about 2017). A note on the overall study: According to an earlier analysis of around 600 of the donors, roughly 180 million T cells yielded over 100 million unique TCR beta sequences and less than 300 Gb of sequence data. Around 300 gigabases of sequencing data and 80 million or so unique TCR sequences were included in an early release covering several hundred HLA-typed donors. Among the approximately 430 genotyped donors, around 81% belonged to the genetic ancestry cluster associated with self-reported Caucasian donors. The aim of the study was to test whether cataloging public T cell receptors could identify signatures of past pathogen exposure. The T cell repertoires of 550 to 850 subjects were profiled by immunosequencing and related to cytomegalovirus serostatus. Besides the first cohort of approximately 670 subjects, a separate validation cohort made up of 95 to 150 different subjects was used. To predict cytomegalovirus infection status, the study brought together high-throughput TCR immunosequencing, statistical association of individual TCRs with disease status, and machine learning. In a later analysis, previously published TCR beta repertoires from 666 donors were re-analyzed and high-resolution HLA genotyping was added so that TCR occurrence patterns could be studied. In the later analysis, no new phenotypic data were used to find candidate immune exposures; instead, reliance was placed on TCR beta sequences and their occurrence across donors. An earlier analysis of 587 of the donors used high-throughput TCR beta sequencing to judge whether each TCR beta V gene segment behaved as functional or pseudogenic. Donor age, sex, ethnicity and CMV serostatus were compiled together with the repertoire data. A later genetic analysis took genome-wide SNP genotypes for about 55% of the roughly 670 donors and used that subset as a discovery cohort. All discovery cohort repertoires had been generated on a single sequencing platform. HLA typing covered class I and class II loci at four-digit resolution. Typing coverage varied by locus: roughly 629-640 donors for A, B, C, DRB1 and DQB1; 500 to 550 for DQA1; 606 for DPA1; roughly 450 for DPB1. Roughly five DR-DQ haplotypes were handled as single units for association and clustering, since linkage in the cohort was strong. Among 350 to 400 genotyped donors of the cohort, an average of about 240,000 unique TCR beta nucleotide sequences were sequenced per donor, around 20% of them non-productive. Overall study results and their limits: Some IMGT-functional V segments, including TRBV6-2 and TRBV6-3, could not be told apart with the 87-base-pair reads, so those segments were excluded. Cytomegalovirus status was reported to be diagnosed by the classifier with high specificity and sensitivity in both the original and validation cohorts. Correlated functional status among segregating V segments might be attributable to linkage disequilibrium, but an unknown experimental factor could not be ruled out. For the cohort, immune exposure information was limited to CMV serostatus. An association between a missense DCLRE1C variant and V-gene and J-gene trimming of TCR beta chains was found in a later genetic analysis and replicated in an independent cohort. Because HLA typing was unavailable for some donors at each locus, only the typed subset was used in association tests. The authors suggested that the approach could potentially be extended to other disease states and immunological phenotypes. While some public TCRs were present in many individuals, most TCR sequences turned up only very rarely across donors. A later analysis found that most CMV-associated TCR beta chains appeared HLA-restricted, with HLA associations seemingly driven largely by CMV exposure. A few of the identified cytomegalovirus-associated TCR beta chains were confirmed in vitro to be specific for cytomegalovirus antigens. According to a later analysis, TCR association rates differed among HLA loci, with DRB1 alleles showing the most associated TCRs and HLA-C alleles showing the fewest. Broadly in line with IMGT annotations, most TCR beta V segments showed up in productive rearrangements about 87% or about 30% of the time in an earlier analysis of under 700 of the donors. Roughly uniform sequencing depth across donors was assumed in presence/absence analyses, although this assumption may not hold. At a false discovery rate of 0.05, a later analysis linked around 15,000 TCR beta sequences to specific HLA alleles. A further reported finding was that TCR beta sequences accurately predicted the HLA-A and HLA-B alleles for most subjects in the first cohort. Assigning TCR associations to individual alleles was difficult when HLA alleles, especially DR and DQ, strongly co-occurred. Because counts were too low, roughly 18 rarely observed V segments, including chromosome 9 orphons, were left out of the earlier analysis of roughly 600 of the donors. This cohort had only TCR beta chains sequenced, and the lack of alpha or paired-chain data limited which features could be detected. A later genetic analysis reported fewer N-insertions in productive TCRs among donors in an Asian-associated ancestry cluster than the approximately 670-donor mean. In a later analysis, several top co-occurrence clusters were reported to appear linked to parvovirus B19, influenza, CMV and Epstein-Barr virus. The study listed 164 TCR beta chains as associated with cytomegalovirus. The sequencing pipeline was judged likely to have produced a cluster of highly shared sequence variants as a technical artifact. In a later analysis, HLA-associated TCR beta chains showed more clonal expansion and lower generation probabilities than non-associated chains that were equally common.

Note on this clone: What this receptor recognizes is not known. Base qualities are not at hand, and no much larger clone is one base apart.

From a lookup of the germline V gene, CDR1 and CDR2 are SGHRS and YFSETQ. The CDR3 numbers 17 residues from cysteine through phenylalanine. The only DNA kept is the CDR3, 51 bases in frame from the first base. The germline V and J ends show losses of 3 bases and 6 bases respectively, and no gene match explains 12 bases of the junction. Library preparation used the immunoSEQ multiplex PCR assay. The multiplex PCR relied on a mix of 60 forward primers for TCR Vbeta segments and 13 reverse primers for TCR Jbeta segments. Amplification of the CDR3 region of rearranged TCR beta genes was performed with a multiplex PCR assay on genomic DNA. Amplified TCR beta libraries were sequenced as 87-base-pair reads on the Illumina HiSeq System. Turning to the authors' computational methods: A later analysis tallied roughly 78 million unique TCR beta chains across the 610 or so repertoires, and around 10 million of those chains were shared by two or more donors. A nearest-neighbor algorithm error-corrected the raw reads and collapsed the reads into unique sequences, merging closely related sequences to remove PCR and sequencing errors. CDR3 sequences were aligned to IMGT reference sequences to assign V, D and J gene segments. For a sequence to be retained, at least a six-nucleotide match to both a V gene segment and a J gene segment was required. A rearrangement counted as productive if the CDR3 had no stop codons and remained in frame with V and J, and every other rearrangement counted as non-productive. Following IMGT convention, CDR3 was defined as the stretch from the second conserved V-encoded cysteine to the conserved J-encoded phenylalanine. The earlier analysis of about 610 of the donors excluded sequences that lacked an unambiguous match to a single V gene segment. An earlier analysis of 587 of the donors called V segments functional above 56.7% productive rearrangements and segregating when the between-donor standard deviation exceeded 5%. A statistical classification framework was developed to diagnose cytomegalovirus status using the catalog of TCR beta chain sequences. In a later analysis, V and J genes were assigned by comparing TCR nucleotide sequences against IMGT/GENE-DB human TR gene sequences. A later analysis assigned CDR3 sequences and most-parsimonious VDJ recombination scenarios with the TCRdist pipeline. In a later analysis, each TCR beta chain was defined by its CDR3 amino acid sequence together with its V-gene family, and reads lacking a unique V-gene family were excluded. As a way to deal with suspected cross-contamination and a sequencing artifact, a later analysis dropped 592 nucleotide sequences that were highly shared and had low generation probability. In a later analysis, a clonal expansion index was calculated for each public chain from normalized within-repertoire ranks of inferred template counts. In a later analysis, generation probabilities were computed using a VDJ recombination model fitted to out-of-frame rearrangements, and the results were checked against IGoR. In a later analysis, hypergeometric tests were used to score TCR-TCR, TCR-HLA and TCR-CMV co-occurrence, with a repertoire-size bias correction applied to TCR pairs. False discovery rates were estimated in a later analysis by permuting HLA or CMV assignments 20 times. A later analysis grouped co-occurring TCRs with DBSCAN, adding TCRdist sequence similarity when clustering within HLA-allele-positive subsets. Repertoires with fewer than 30,000 or more than 120,000 public chains, plus five repertoires with anomalous nucleotide sharing, were excluded from co-occurrence clustering. TCRdb took this table from immuneACCESS and kept in-frame rearrangements with V and J called. Such tables lack part of the clones; where checked against another copy, unresolved V genes explain under half of the gap, and the rest is unexplained. Clonal size and the V and J genes are those of that table, whereas D and trimming came from the DNA. This sample holds more than 90,000 clones; 70% to 80% were observed only once. The ten largest clones take up 2.5% to 3.5% of the sample.

In total, fewer than 750 healthy bone marrow donors made up the cohort. At the time of sampling, every cohort member was nominally healthy, though immune exposures that went unrecorded were likely present. The donor was CMV seropositive and belonged to the group of some 290 seropositive cohort members. Each donor provided a peripheral blood sample, and peripheral blood mononuclear cells were used for TCR beta sequencing. The Qiagen DNeasy Blood Extraction Kit was used to extract genomic DNA from the blood cell samples. The source is a young woman in good health and CMV-seropositive. This sequence uses TRBV5-1 and TRBJ2-1; a stretch of 10 junction bases matches TRBD1. Sequencing was performed on PBMCs. The nucleotide sequence is TGCGCCAGCAGCTCCGGGACAGGGGACCCCCATGCCAATGAGCAGTTCTTC. Its product reads: CASSSGTGDPHANEQFF.